Shown below are 13 T cell receptor beta chains from a single sample sequenced in a study of beta chain features in type 1 diabetes. Study outcomes and limitations: In every one of the four CD4+ subsets, TCRB CDR3s were moderately but significantly shorter in Type 1 diabetes patients.

The antigens these receptors bind are not known. The whole isolated RNA underwent reverse transcription, so sequencing captured expressed TCRB transcripts. The data were produced by immunoSEQ multiplex PCR, yet TCRdb's version contains in-frame clones alone and is incomplete. This sample has around 710,000 clones, with about an eighth found just once. Sequencing input: naive CD4+ T cells from blood. These receptors were collected from a man between 25 and 39 years old with type 1 diabetes.

This clone showed up just a few times. The V call is TRBV30, the J call TRBJ2-2; D gene uncertain. V lost 1 base and J 7 bases, leaving 4 bases between the germline ends. This CDR3 comprises 11 residues. Per germline, CDR1 GTSNPN and CDR2 SVGIG (reference sequence). CDR3 region: CAWSADGELFF. CDR3 DNA sequence: TGTGCCTGGAGTGCGGACGGGGAGCTGTTTTTT.

Only one count was recorded for this clone. The chain joins TRBV2 to TRBJ1-2, with D perhaps TRBD1 (5 bases). Germline loops: CDR1 SNHLY, CDR2 FYNNEI. Trimming removed 3 bases from V and 7 bases from J, with 12 bases in between. The CDR3 loop spans 13 amino acids. The CDR3 DNA is TGTGCCAGCAGTGATACAGGCTTCTCTGGCTACACCTTC. It translates to CASSDTGFSGYTF.

The V and J genes are TRBV9 and TRBJ2-5; perhaps TRBD2 as D (5 bases). Deletions cut 0 bases from V and 4 bases from J, with 13 bases between. This CDR3 has 15 amino acids. CDR1 SGDLS and CDR2 YYNGEE come from the germline V gene. DNA for the CDR3: TGTGCCAGCAGCGTAGATAGTACGGGGAGAGAGACCCAGTACTTC. Translated, it gives CASSVDSTGRETQYF.

This clone showed up just a few times. V gene TRBV13 combines with J gene TRBJ2-3; the match to TRBD1 covers 11 bases. Germline V CDR1 and CDR2: PRHDT, FYEKMQ (reference sequence). The J segment lost 5 bases and the V segment lost 4 bases, leaving 8 bases of the junction unmatched. The CDR3 covers 16 residues. Here the CDR3 DNA reads TGTGCCAGCAGCTCTCGGACAGGGGGCCCCCAAGATACGCAGTATTTT. Amino acid sequence: CASSSRTGGPQDTQYF. The full variable domain, its missing parts supplied by reference TRBV13 and TRBJ2-3, is AAGVIQSPRHLIKEKRETATLKCYPIPRHDTVYWYQQGPGQDPQFLISFYEKMQSDKGSIPDRFSAQQFSDYHSELNMSSLELGDSALYFCASSSRTGGPQDTQYFGPGTRLTVL.

The chain couples TRBV29-1 to TRBJ2-1, with 8 bases fitting TRBD1. V gave up 3 bases and J gave up 11 bases; unmatched junction bases: 6. The CDR3 has 12 residues. Per germline, CDR1 SQVTM and CDR2 ANQGSEA. CDR3 in amino acids: CSVDQDREKQFF. In DNA, the CDR3 is TGCAGCGTTGACCAGGACAGGGAGAAGCAGTTCTTC.

This clone came up a few times. The V and J genes are TRBV7-3 and TRBJ1-6; 7 bases fit TRBD1. CDR3 size: 15 residues. J lost 10 bases, V lost 5 bases, and 11 bases had no gene match. The germline V gene encodes CDR1 SGHTA and CDR2 FQGTGA. The DNA for the CDR3 is TGTGCCAGCAGCCGAGGGGCAGGGGGAGGCTCACCCCTCCACTTT. This sequence encodes CASSRGAGGGSPLHF.

The table lists this clone with a few counts. The CDR3 nucleotides are TGTGCCAGCAGCTTAGCCAACACAGATACGCAGTATTTT. This encodes CASSLANTDTQYF. This chain connects TRBV7-3 to TRBJ2-3, with D unclear. Trimming took 2 bases from V and 2 from J, leaving 5 bases between them. Germline V gives CDR1 SGHTA, CDR2 FQGTGA. The CDR3 contains 13 residues. The full variable domain, in which reference TRBV7-3 and TRBJ2-3 provide the parts outside the CDR3, is GAGVSQTPSNKVTEKGKYVELRCDPISGHTALYWYRQSLGQGPEFLIYFQGTGAADDSGLPNDRFFAVRPEGSVSTLKIQRTERGDSAVYLCASSLANTDTQYFGPGTRLTVL.

In its sample, this clone was seen a few times. The chain recombines TRBV27 with TRBJ1-5, with a tentative D call TRBD1 (5 bases). Germline CDR1 MNHEY, CDR2 SMNVEV (reference sequence). The CDR3 loop spans 15 amino acids. V lost 5 bases and J 4 bases, leaving 15 bases between the germline ends. Here the CDR3 reads CASSADRGENQPQHF. For the CDR3, the DNA is TGTGCCAGCAGTGCCGACAGAGGAGAAAATCAGCCCCAGCATTTT.

This clone was seen ten or more times. The chain carries TRBV5-4 and TRBJ2-1; D is unclear. This CDR3 has 15 residues. The V gene's germline CDR1 is SGHNT and CDR2 YYREEE (reference sequence). Trimming removed 5 bases from V and 1 base from J, with 13 bases in between. The chain's CDR3 is CASRTPQHSYNEQFF. CDR3 nucleotide sequence: TGTGCCAGCAGAACCCCTCAACATTCCTACAATGAGCAGTTCTTC.

The chain joins TRBV4-3 to TRBJ1-1; D not certain. The CDR3 runs to 16 residues. With 0 bases removed from V and 2 bases from J, the gap between germline ends came to 13 bases. From germline, CDR1 is LGHNA and CDR2 YSLEER. CDR3 loop: CASSQDFGSSNTEAFF. DNA for the CDR3: TGCGCCAGCAGCCAAGATTTCGGGAGCAGTAACACTGAAGCTTTCTTT.

The gene calls are TRBV30 and TRBJ2-5, with TRBD1 as a possible D gene (6 bases). CDR1 is GTSNPN and CDR2 is SVGIG in the germline V gene (reference sequence). With 4 bases removed from V and 1 base from J, the gap between germline ends came to 7 bases. This CDR3 region has 12 residues. For the CDR3, the DNA is TGTGCCTGGAACAGGGTCCAAGAGACCCAGTACTTC. Translated, it gives CAWNRVQETQYF. Filled out from reference TRBV30 and TRBJ2-5, the complete variable domain reads SQTIHQWPATLVQPVGSPLSLECTVEGTSNPNLYWYRQAAGRGLQLLFYSVGIGQISSEVPQNLSASRPQDRQFILSSKKLLLSDSGFYLCAWNRVQETQYFGPGTRLLVL.

The gene calls are TRBV29-1 and TRBJ2-7; 7 bases align to TRBD1. The CDR3 covers 11 residues. From germline, CDR1 is SQVTM and CDR2 ANQGSEA. Germline trimming cut 6 bases from V and 10 bases from J; bases unmatched to any gene: 9. The CDR3 coding sequence is TGCAGCGTGGCCACCCGGGACAGTCAGTACTTC. Its translation: CSVATRDSQYF.

Concerning this clone itself: Other DNA sequences of this sample code for an identical CDR3. V is TRBV18 and J is TRBJ1-5, with 7 positions matching TRBD1. Germline V lookup: CDR1 KGHSH, CDR2 LQKENI. This CDR3 spans 13 amino acids. Trimming cost V 2 bases and J 7 bases; bases outside gene matches: 2. CDR3 residues: CASSPDRDQPQHF. The CDR3 DNA sequence: TGTGCCAGCTCACCAGACAGGGACCAGCCCCAGCATTTT.